This passage covers 31 T cell receptor beta chains from one sample sequenced in a study of Graves' ophthalmopathy and Graves' hyperthyroidism. For repertoire sequencing, the TCR beta CDR3 regions were amplified from RNA transcripts. Scientists carried out first-round RT-PCR using HTBI primers and then a second-round multiplex PCR. TCRdb passed the multiplex PCR reads through MiXCR, listing each CDR3 protein once. The repertoire holds 650,000 to 900,000 distinct CDR3 sequences, with approximately 40% as singletons. The sample comprised peripheral blood. All receptors come from an adult man with Graves' ophthalmopathy.

The V and J genes are TRBV2 and TRBJ1-1; D perhaps matches TRBD1 (6 bases). V was cut by 5 bases and J by 6 bases, with 28 bases left in between. Germline V gene sequence: CDR1 SNHLY, CDR2 FYNNEI. This CDR3 has 18 residues. The CDR3 DNA follows: TGTGCCAGCAGTTACGTGTCGGGACATGGGGCGCGAGTCGCTGAAGCTTTCTTT. The encoded protein is CASSYVSGHGARVAEAFF.

This clonotype was picked up many times. V is TRBV10-3 and J is TRBJ1-3; TRBD1 matches 7 bases. This CDR3 comprises 14 residues. V lost 7 bases to trimming and J lost 4 bases; unmatched junction nucleotides: 7. CDR1 ENHRY and CDR2 SYGVKD come from the germline V gene. CDR3 sequence: CAITSGQRGNTIYF. CDR3 DNA sequence: TGTGCCATCACCTCGGGACAGCGAGGAAACACCATATATTTT.

In this sample, this clonotype turned up a few times. This chain links TRBV7-9 with TRBJ1-2; 8 positions agree with TRBD1. There are 14 residues in the CDR3. V lost 4 bases and J lost 2; bases outside the gene matches: 3. CDR1 and CDR2 from the germline V gene are SEHNR and FQNEAQ (reference sequence). CDR3 bases: TGTGCCAGCAGCTCAGGGGGCTCAAACTATGGCTACACCTTC. It codes for CASSSGGSNYGYTF.

The chain is built from TRBV9 and TRBJ2-7; either TRBD1 or TRBD2 may supply D (6 bases each). Gene TRBJ2-5 matches the end of the DNA better, so the J call may be wrong. The CDR3 is 16 amino acids. The germline V gene encodes CDR1 SGDLS and CDR2 YYNGEE. CDR3 region: CASSVVGSGALGTQYF. The CDR3 DNA is TGTGCCAGCAGCGTAGTGGGATCGGGGGCGTTGGGGACCCAGTACTTC.

The sample holds many counts of this clonotype. The chain couples TRBV15 to TRBJ2-5, with 8 bases fitting TRBD1. The ends lost 0 bases at V and 5 bases at J; junction bases unmatched: 5. CDR1 is LNHNV and CDR2 is YYDKDF in the germline V gene (reference sequence). The CDR3 spans 15 residues. CDR3 residues: CATSRDRGLPETQYF. The CDR3 DNA sequence: TGTGCCACCAGCAGAGACAGGGGGCTGCCGGAGACCCAGTACTTC.

This clonotype was detected many times. V and J are TRBV9 and TRBJ2-5; D may be TRBD2 (7 bases). V dropped 4 bases and J dropped 3 bases, with 13 bases sitting between them. In germline, CDR1 is SGDLS, CDR2 YYNGEE. There are 14 residues in the CDR3. The CDR3 region has the DNA TGTGCCAGCAGCATCGAGGGGGGGGAAGAGACCCAGTACTTC. This translates into CASSIEGGEETQYF. Using reference TRBV9 and TRBJ2-5 for the parts outside the CDR3, the full variable domain is DSGVTQTPKHLITATGQRVTLRCSPRSGDLSVYWYQQSLDQGLQFLIQYYNGEERAKGNILERFSAQQFPDLHSELNLSSLELGDSALYFCASSIEGGEETQYFGPGTRLLVL.

This clonotype has just a few counts. The V gene is TRBV2, the J gene TRBJ1-1, with a weak D call TRBD1 (5 bases). The CDR3 covers 14 residues. CDR1 is SNHLY and CDR2 is FYNNEI in the germline V gene. The ends were cut back, 6 bases at V and 7 bases at J, with 18 bases in the middle. CDR3 loop: CASSLQAGMNEAFF. CDR3 nucleotide sequence: TGTGCCAGCAGCCTACAGGCGGGGATGAATGAAGCTTTCTTT.

The V gene is TRBV10-2, the J gene TRBJ1-1; D remains ambiguous. The V gene lost 4 bases and the J gene lost 1 base, with 7 bases spanning the gap. Germline V gene lookup returns CDR1 WSHSY and CDR2 SAAADI. CDR3 length equals 13 residues. CDR3 DNA: TGCGCCAGCAGTGTTCTTCCGAACACTGAAGCTTTCTTT. Its translation: CASSVLPNTEAFF.

This clonotype was detected many times. The chain employs TRBV15 and TRBJ1-3, with TRBD1 as a possible D gene (5 bases). The V gene's germline CDR1 is LNHNV and CDR2 YYDKDF (reference sequence). V was cut by 7 bases and J by 1 base, with 11 bases left in between. The CDR3 contains 14 residues. This CDR3 is CATTVGGSGNTIYF. The CDR3 DNA sequence: TGTGCCACCACCGTTGGGGGTTCTGGAAACACCATATATTTT.

V and J are TRBV9 and TRBJ1-4; D gene ambiguous. V gave up 4 bases and J gave up 3 bases, with 10 bases separating them. Germline CDR1 SGDLS, CDR2 YYNGEE. This CDR3 contains 14 residues. CDR3 region: CASSQRTANEKLFF. The CDR3 region has the DNA TGTGCCAGCAGCCAAAGAACAGCTAATGAAAAACTGTTTTTT.

As regards this clonotype: A much larger clone sits a single nucleotide away, making a read error possible. The chain has TRBV2 and TRBJ2-7; D may be TRBD2 (6 bases). Per germline, CDR1 SNHLY and CDR2 FYNNEI. The CDR3 extends over 13 amino acids. Trimming pared 7 bases from V and 5 bases from J, leaving 15 bases between. This CDR3 is CASNSGTEHEQYF. CDR3 nucleotides: TGTGCCAGCAACTCCGGGACTGAGCACGAGCAGTACTTC.

About this clonotype itself: Likely a read error: the CDR3 ends without its conserved phenylalanine or tryptophan. This rearrangement joins TRBV10-2 to TRBJ1-1, with D perhaps TRBD1 (6 bases). Germline V gives CDR1 WSHSY, CDR2 SAAADI. The CDR3 is made up of 15 amino acids. CDR3 amino acids: CASSRDRGGRFEAFS. CDR3 in DNA: TGTGCCAGCAGTCGCGATCGGGGGGGCCGCTTTGAAGCTTTCTCT.

This clonotype was detected a few times. CDR3 coding DNA: TGTGCCATCAGTGAGGGCGGGACAGGGGGCTCTGAAAAACTGTTTTTT. Its protein product is CAISEGGTGGSEKLFF. This chain connects TRBV10-3 to TRBJ1-4, with 12 bases identical to TRBD1. The V gene end was trimmed by 2 bases and the J gene end by 7 bases; junction bases not matched to a gene: 5. The CDR3 totals 16 residues. Germline V gene data show CDR1 as ENHRY and CDR2 as SYGVKD.

As to this clonotype: The junction differs from germline at one of its ends, possibly a read error. V usage is TRBV7-2 and J usage is TRBJ2-2; 7 nucleotides line up with TRBD1. CDR1 and CDR2 (germline): SGHTA, FQGNSA. This CDR3 has 13 residues. CDR3: CASSLQGRGELFF. CDR3 in DNA: TGCGCCAGCAGCCTACAGGGGCGCGGGGAGCTGTTTTTT.

This sequence joins TRBV19 and TRBJ2-2; 8 bases match TRBD2. J lost 4 bases, V lost 5 bases, and 15 bases had no gene match. This CDR3 spans 18 amino acids. CDR1 is LNHDA, CDR2 SQIVND, per germline (reference sequence). The CDR3: CASSFRWGAGVLTGELFF. CDR3 coding DNA: TGTGCCAGTAGTTTCCGCTGGGGAGCGGGAGTACTCACCGGGGAGCTGTTTTTT.

V gene TRBV29-1 combines with J gene TRBJ1-1, with 9 bases aligning to TRBD1. Germline V gives CDR1 SQVTM, CDR2 ANQGSEA. The J segment lost 10 bases and the V segment lost 6 bases, leaving 9 bases of the junction unmatched. The length of the CDR3 is 12 residues. The CDR3 loop reads CSVAPRTGAAFF. In DNA, the CDR3 is TGCAGCGTCGCTCCAAGGACAGGGGCAGCTTTCTTT.

The chain has TRBV7-9 and TRBJ2-5, with TRBD1 identical over 7 bases. CDR1 is SEHNR and CDR2 is FQNEAQ in the germline V gene (reference sequence). Trimming took 7 bases from V and 2 from J; bases not matched to a gene: 7. The CDR3 runs 14 residues. The CDR3: CASTRQGLQETQYF. The DNA of the CDR3 is TGTGCCAGCACCAGACAGGGCCTTCAAGAGACCCAGTACTTC.

This clonotype was found many times. The rearrangement links TRBV19 to TRBJ2-2, with D possibly being TRBD1 (5 bases). The ends were cut back, 6 bases at V and 3 bases at J, with 14 bases in the middle. CDR1 is LNHDA and CDR2 is SQIVND in the germline V gene (reference sequence). The CDR3 totals 15 residues. The CDR3 DNA reads as TGTGCCAGTAGGGAGCAGGGCCGTGACACCGGGGAGCTGTTTTTT. Its protein product is CASREQGRDTGELFF.

This chain uses TRBV9 with TRBJ2-5; 7 bases are a match to TRBD2. Per germline, CDR1 SGDLS and CDR2 YYNGEE. The CDR3 length is 15 residues. V was pared by 6 bases and J by 2 bases, with 10 bases of the junction left unmatched. CDR3 sequence (DNA): TGTGCCAGCACCCGGCTTAGCGGGTTACAAGAGACCCAGTACTTC. Translating it yields CASTRLSGLQETQYF.

The chain carries TRBV5-1 and TRBJ2-7; D possibly corresponds to TRBD2 (6 bases). Germline assignment: CDR1 SGHRS and CDR2 YFSETQ. V was shortened by 0 bases and J by 4 bases, with 14 bases between the two germline ends. This CDR3 comprises 15 residues. CDR3 bases: TGCGCCAGCAGCTTGGATGCCGGGAGTCGGTACGAGCAGTACTTC. It is translated as CASSLDAGSRYEQYF.

This clonotype was detected only once. This clone may be a read error of a much larger clone one base away. This chain connects TRBV19 to TRBJ1-2, with 10 bases aligning to TRBD1. The CDR3 totals 15 residues. Per germline, CDR1 LNHDA and CDR2 SQIVND (reference sequence). With V trimmed by 9 bases and J by 6 bases, 13 bases remained unmatched. The DNA for the CDR3 is TGTGCCAGCAGCCACGCGACAGGGGGCAGGGATGGCTACACCTTC. Its translation: CASSHATGGRDGYTF. Looking up the rest from reference TRBV19 and TRBJ1-2 gives the full variable domain: DGGITQSPKYLFRKEGQNVTLSCEQNLNHDAMYWYRQDPGQGLRLIYYSQIVNDFQKGDIAEGYSVSREKKESFPLTVTSAQKNPTAFYLCASSHATGGRDGYTFGSGTRLTVV.

Worth noting for this clonotype: A much more abundant neighbour one base away suggests this may be a read error. This chain joins TRBV7-9 and TRBJ2-5; possibly TRBD1 for D (5 bases). The germline V gene has CDR1 SEHNR and CDR2 FQNEAQ (reference sequence). V was shortened by 9 bases and J by 4 bases, with 15 bases between the two germline ends. The CDR3 runs to 13 residues. CDR3 residues: CARSTSGLETQYF. As DNA, the CDR3 is TGTGCCAGGAGCACCTCAGGGTTAGAGACCCAGTACTTC.

About this clonotype itself: The junction departs from the called germline gene at one end, perhaps through a read error. The CDR3 coding sequence is TGCAGCGTGGAAGGGGCAGCGGGAAATGAAAAACTGTTTTTT. Translating it yields CSVEGAAGNEKLFF. The gene calls are TRBV29-1 and TRBJ1-4; maybe TRBD1 (5 bases). CDR3 size: 14 residues. Germline CDR1 is SQVTM and CDR2 is ANQGSEA.

The chain links TRBV20-1 to TRBJ1-1, with D tentatively TRBD1 (5 bases). There are 10 residues in the CDR3. The germline gives CDR1 DFQATT, CDR2 SNEGSKA (reference sequence). The V end was cut by 7 bases, the J end by 5 bases, with 8 bases between. CDR3 sequence: CSVGTTEAFF. CDR3 sequence (DNA): TGCAGTGTGGGGACGACTGAAGCTTTCTTT.

The chain employs TRBV4-1 and TRBJ2-7; tentatively, D is TRBD1 or TRBD2 (5 bases each). The CDR3 spans 15 residues. The germline V gene encodes CDR1 MGHRA and CDR2 YSYEKL. Trimming stripped 2 bases from V and 2 bases from J, with 13 bases between. This CDR3 reads CASSQHRDGTYEQYF. CDR3 coding DNA: TGCGCCAGCAGCCAACACCGGGACGGTACCTACGAGCAGTACTTC.

Points on this clonotype: A much larger clonotype is one base distant, so this may be a read error. The J gene is TRBJ1-5, the V gene TRBV7-2; D uncertain. Germline V gene lookup returns CDR1 SGHTA and CDR2 FQGNSA. This CDR3 contains 15 residues. The CDR3, as DNA: TGTGCCAGCAGCTTAGACGGGGTCCTAGCTCAGACCCAGCATTTT. Protein: CASSLDGVLAQTQHF.

This clonotype was counted between two and nine times. A much more abundant neighbour one base away suggests this may be a read error. V is TRBV15 and J is TRBJ2-5; TRBD2 matches at 11 bases. The length of the CDR3 is 16 residues. The V gene's germline CDR1 is LNHNV and CDR2 YYDKDF (reference sequence). With 8 bases clipped from V and 7 bases from J, the junction kept 15 bases outside the gene matches. The CDR3 loop is CATAPGTSGWVGTQYF. For the CDR3, the DNA is TGTGCCACCGCGCCGGGGACTAGCGGATGGGTGGGGACCCAGTACTTC.

Ten or more counts support this clonotype. The chain is built from TRBV25-1 and TRBJ1-6; no clear D gene. Germline V lookup: CDR1 MGHDK, CDR2 SYGVNS. V gave up 5 bases and J gave up 3 bases, with 11 bases separating them. CDR3 length equals 15 residues. The CDR3: CASSRRFGYNSPLHF. CDR3 nucleotide sequence: TGTGCCAGCAGTAGGCGATTCGGCTATAATTCACCCCTCCACTTT.

In its sample, this clonotype was seen a few times. The chain employs TRBV4-3 and TRBJ1-4; no clear D. Trimming removed 2 bases at V and 11 bases at J, with 21 bases between. This CDR3 region has 16 residues. Germline CDR1 LGHNA, CDR2 YSLEER. The CDR3 is CASSQLPRLPKEKLFF. The CDR3 bases are TGCGCCAGCAGCCAACTACCGAGATTGCCAAAGGAGAAACTGTTTTTT.

This clonotype was recorded a few times. A junction boundary mismatches the germline segment, possibly from a read error. The chain has TRBV20-1 and TRBJ2-5; weak D call: TRBD1 (6 bases). The CDR3 consists of 17 residues. Germline loops: CDR1 DFQATT, CDR2 SNEGSKA (reference sequence). The CDR3: CNARDGGPGAPQETQYF. The CDR3 bases are TGCAATGCTAGAGATGGCGGTCCAGGGGCCCCCCAAGAGACCCAGTACTTC.

This clonotype was counted between two and nine times. An end of the junction differs from the germline gene, which may be a read error. This chain uses TRBV20-1 with TRBJ1-2; D not resolved. From germline, CDR1 is DFQATT and CDR2 SNEGSKA (reference sequence). The CDR3 has 11 amino acids. The CDR3: CSTRVGYGYTF. The DNA for the CDR3 is TGCAGTACTAGAGTTGGATATGGCTACACCTTC.